The next 14 T cell receptor beta chains were all read from a single sample in a study of shared clonotypes between healthy human individuals. Only in-frame clones appear in the TCRdb table, and some are missing; sequencing was by immunoSEQ multiplex PCR. The repertoire holds about 2.3 million clones, roughly 93% seen once, with about 0.39% in the top ten. What was sequenced was naive CD4+ T cells from PBMCs. Subset given: CD45RA+ positively selected. The source of these receptors is a man younger than 35 in good health. Some clones in this sample may be carry-over from other donors' samples.

The J gene is TRBJ1-5, the V gene TRBV28, with TRBD1 identical over 8 bases. Germline CDR1 is MDHEN and CDR2 is SYDVKM. The CDR3 contains 14 residues. Losses at the gene ends were 5 bases for V and 9 bases for J; bases not matched to a gene: 9. The CDR3 here is CASSIRTGFLPQHF. CDR3 bases: TGTGCCAGCAGTATACGGACAGGGTTTTTGCCCCAGCATTTT.

The chain employs TRBV19 and TRBJ2-1, with a tentative D call TRBD2 (5 bases). CDR1 is LNHDA, CDR2 SQIVND, per germline (reference sequence). Trimming left V 7 bases short and J 7 bases short, with 14 bases between. The CDR3 is made up of 13 amino acids. For the CDR3, the DNA is TGTGCCAGTAATCTCGGGATGAAGAATGAGCAGTTCTTC. It encodes CASNLGMKNEQFF.

CDR3 nucleotide sequence: TGTGCCAGCAGTGAACAGGGGGCATTTGGCTACACCTTC. Its protein product is CASSEQGAFGYTF. The rearrangement links TRBV5-6 to TRBJ1-2; TRBD1 aligns across 9 bases. Looked up from germline, CDR1 is SGHDT and CDR2 is YYEEEE. This CDR3 comprises 13 residues. V lost 5 bases, J lost 7 bases, and 6 bases stayed unmatched.

The rearrangement uses TRBV7-3 and TRBJ2-1; TRBD1 matches 8 bases. The germline gives CDR1 SGHTA, CDR2 FQGTGA. The CDR3 has 16 amino acids. V was pared by 2 bases and J by 4 bases, with 7 bases of the junction left unmatched. The CDR3: CASSLYSGGPYNEQFF. The CDR3 DNA sequence: TGTGCCAGCAGCTTATATTCAGGGGGCCCTTACAATGAGCAGTTCTTC.

J is TRBJ2-7 and V is TRBV11-1; 12 nucleotides align to TRBD2. Trimming at V came to 2 bases and at J to 5 bases, leaving 13 bases not matched to a gene. The CDR3 runs 18 residues. Germline CDR1 is SGHAT and CDR2 is FQDESV (reference sequence). CDR3 DNA: TGTGCCAGCAGCTTAACTTCACTAGCGGGAGGACTGTTCGACGAGCAGTACTTC. It specifies CASSLTSLAGGLFDEQYF.

This chain uses TRBV7-9 with TRBJ2-1; 11 nucleotides line up with TRBD2. V gave up 2 bases and J gave up 4 bases; unmatched junction bases: 13. The CDR3 consists of 19 residues. The germline V gene has CDR1 SEHNR and CDR2 FQNEAQ (reference sequence). The CDR3 region has the DNA TGTGCCAGCAGCTTATCGGGGGGCTCAGGGACTAGCGGATACAATGAGCAGTTCTTC. Its protein is CASSLSGGSGTSGYNEQFF.

The chain links TRBV11-2 to TRBJ1-1; D not resolved. This CDR3 contains 12 residues. Germline V gene sequence: CDR1 SGHAT, CDR2 FQNNGV. Deletions cut 6 bases from V and 11 bases from J, with 16 bases between. The CDR3 DNA reads TGTGCCAGCAGTGGGGATCGGGTCGGTGCTTTCTTT. Residues: CASSGDRVGAFF.

This clone occurred once. The J gene is TRBJ2-7, the V gene TRBV11-3; TRBD2 agrees at 9 bases. Germline CDR1 and CDR2: SGHNT and YENEEA. J lost 0 bases, V lost 6 bases, and 12 bases had no gene match. This CDR3 has 17 amino acids. The CDR3 DNA sequence: TGTGCCAGCAGTTGTAGCGGGAGTCGTCCCTTCTCCTACGAGCAGTACTTC. This encodes CASSCSGSRPFSYEQYF.

The chain links TRBV5-6 to TRBJ2-1; 10 bases agree with TRBD2. This CDR3 has 15 amino acids. Germline assignment: CDR1 SGHDT and CDR2 YYEEEE. V dropped 6 bases and J dropped 3; count of bases not matched to a gene: 6. The CDR3 DNA reads as TGTGCCAGCACCCTAGCGGGAGAGGACTACAATGAGCAGTTCTTC. Protein sequence: CASTLAGEDYNEQFF.

The rearrangement joins TRBV27 to TRBJ1-5; 7 bases are a match to TRBD1. After removal of 6 bases from V and 6 bases from J, the junction contained 11 bases not matched to a gene. Germline CDR1 MNHEY, CDR2 SMNVEV (reference sequence). This CDR3 has 15 amino acids. CDR3 protein: CASSKNLGTVQPQHF. The CDR3 nucleotides are TGTGCCAGCAGCAAAAATCTAGGGACAGTTCAGCCCCAGCATTTT.

CDR3 sequence: CASSALAGESYNEQFF. CDR3 coding DNA: TGTGCCAGCAGTGCCCTAGCGGGAGAGTCCTACAATGAGCAGTTCTTC. The chain couples TRBV28 to TRBJ2-1; 10 nucleotides line up with TRBD2. The germline CDR1 and CDR2 sequences are MDHEN and SYDVKM. The CDR3 is made up of 16 amino acids. The trim removed 5 bases at V and 1 base at J, leaving 5 bases unmatched. The variable domain in full, completed from reference TRBV28 and TRBJ2-1, reads DVKVTQSSRYLVKRTGEKVFLECVQDMDHENMFWYRQDPGLGLRLIYFSYDVKMKEKGDIPEGYSVSREKKERFSLILESASTNQTSMYLCASSALAGESYNEQFFGPGTRLTVL.

The rearrangement joins TRBV28 to TRBJ2-3; a weak D match, TRBD2 (5 bases). The CDR3 has 15 amino acids. Trimming removed 3 bases from V and 2 bases from J, with 12 bases in between. Germline-derived CDR1 and CDR2 are MDHEN and SYDVKM. As DNA, the CDR3 is TGTGCCAGCAGTTTTCGAGGGCAGGCCACAGATACGCAGTATTTT. This sequence encodes CASSFRGQATDTQYF.

The CDR3 nucleotides read TGCAGCGCCGGTGACAGGGCCCGCACAGATACGCAGTATTTT. This encodes CSAGDRARTDTQYF. V gene TRBV29-1 combines with J gene TRBJ2-3; 7 positions match TRBD1. Trimming at V came to 7 bases and at J to 1 base, leaving 8 bases not matched to a gene. Per germline, CDR1 SQVTM and CDR2 ANQGSEA. This CDR3 has 14 amino acids.

The DNA for the CDR3 is TGTGCCAGCTCCCACGGGAGGACCGACTACGAGCAGTACTTC. It codes for CASSHGRTDYEQYF. The V gene is TRBV18, the J gene TRBJ2-7; 7 bases are a match to TRBD2. Germline V CDR1 and CDR2: KGHSH, LQKENI. This CDR3 is 14 amino acids long. V dropped 6 bases and J dropped 3; count of bases not matched to a gene: 8.